This T cell receptor (beta chain) was recovered during a study of shared T cell receptors in the human thymus. TCRdb's table, derived via immunoSEQ multiplex PCR, lists solely in-frame clones and lacks some. The repertoire has just under 550,000 clones, 78% of them found once; the top ten carry about 0.014%. Trimming took 3 bases from V and 13 from J; bases not matched to a gene: 9. CDR1 is SGDLS, CDR2 YYNGEE, per germline. CDR3 length equals 13 residues. The data were also submitted as part of a second study, on human thymus T cells. That publication notes: The source of the thymus tissue was resections taken during corrective heart surgery. Related studies found that unrelated individuals share highly overlapping thymic repertoires.

The genes are TRBV9 and TRBJ2-1; 8 positions match TRBD2. The sample taken for sequencing was thymocytes. This receptor was obtained from a boy younger than two with a congenital heart defect. CDR3 residues: CASSGRTSLEQFF. The DNA for the CDR3 is TGTGCCAGCAGCGGGAGGACTAGCCTAGAACAGTTCTTC.